This TCR beta chain comes out of a study of CD8 T cells in Susac syndrome. The germline CDR1 and CDR2 sequences are KGHDR and SFDVKD. This CDR3 region has 21 residues. Trimming removed 5 bases from V and 2 bases from J; junction bases left unmatched: 18. Peripheral blood CD8+ and CD4+ T cells were profiled by TCR beta sequencing. Patients having Susac syndrome satisfied recently defined diagnostic criteria for definite or probable disease. TEMRA cells were FACS-enriched, while CD8+ and CD4+ T cells were negatively isolated. RNA amounts of roughly 0.5 to 1 ug underwent reverse transcription with random hexamers. An immunoSEQ multiplex PCR amplified TCR beta CDR3 over 54 Vbeta and 13 Jbeta. One entry per CDR3 protein results from TCRdb running MiXCR on the immunoSEQ multiplex PCR reads. The sample lists approximately 190,000 distinct CDR3 sequences, 95% occurring once.

V and J are TRBV24-1 and TRBJ2-5; the match to TRBD2 covers 14 bases. Sample: CD4+ T cells from PBMCs. The clonotype comes from a human donor with Susac syndrome. CDR3 in amino acids: CATSATEARTSGGRVQETQYF. The CDR3 nucleotides are TGTGCCACCAGTGCTACGGAAGCTCGGACTAGCGGGGGGCGTGTACAAGAGACCCAGTACTTC.